These 20 T cell receptor beta chains were sequenced from one sample in a study of cytomegalovirus exposure and HLA in healthy donors. PCR was performed using 60 Vbeta and 13 Jbeta primers. Generated by immunoSEQ multiplex PCR, the TCRdb table keeps only in-frame clones and is missing some. This table has approximately 210,000 clones, about 85% appearing once. The sequencing input was PBMCs. The source of these receptors is a woman between 50 and 59 years old in good health and CMV-seronegative.

The rearrangement joins TRBV15 to TRBJ2-5; 11 positions agree with TRBD1. This CDR3 region has 16 residues. V dropped 1 base and J dropped 5; count of bases not matched to a gene: 6. Germline assignment: CDR1 LNHNV and CDR2 YYDKDF (reference sequence). The CDR3, as DNA: TGTGCCACCAGCAGAGGACTCGGGACAGGGGGGGAGACCCAGTACTTC. Translating it yields CATSRGLGTGGETQYF.

The chain combines TRBV30 with TRBJ2-7; 8 positions match TRBD1. CDR1 and CDR2 (germline): GTSNPN, SVGIG (reference sequence). This CDR3 is built from 15 residues. V lost 2 bases and J lost 0; bases outside the gene matches: 6. CDR3 DNA sequence: TGTGCCTGGAGTCCGTCGGACAGGGACTCCTACGAGCAGTACTTC. It is translated as CAWSPSDRDSYEQYF.

This clone has only one observation. The chain is built from TRBV5-1 and TRBJ1-2, with TRBD1 identical over 8 bases. The CDR3 extends over 15 amino acids. The V gene's germline CDR1 is SGHRS and CDR2 YFSETQ. V shed 6 bases, J shed 7 bases, and the junction held 14 bases outside the gene matches. The CDR3 DNA follows: TGCGCCAGCACCCCTGGAGACAGGGGCGTAGGTGGCTACACCTTC. Translation gives CASTPGDRGVGGYTF.

The chain employs TRBV11-1 and TRBJ1-4; 9 bases agree with TRBD1. Germline-derived CDR1 and CDR2 are SGHAT and FQDESV (reference sequence). The CDR3 covers 14 residues. V dropped 5 bases and J dropped 8; count of bases not matched to a gene: 6. CDR3 in amino acids: CASSPGQGLEKLFF. Here the CDR3 DNA reads TGTGCCAGCAGCCCCGGACAGGGGCTAGAAAAACTGTTTTTT. The full variable domain, in which reference TRBV11-1 and TRBJ1-4 provide the parts outside the CDR3, is EAEVAQSPRYKITEKSQAVAFWCDPISGHATLYWYRQILGQGPELLVQFQDESVVDDSQLPKDRFSAERLKGVDSTLKIQPAELGDSAMYLCASSPGQGLEKLFFGSGTQLSVL.

V and J are TRBV15 and TRBJ1-2; TRBD1 aligns across 11 bases. The CDR3 length is 15 residues. Germline CDR1 LNHNV, CDR2 YYDKDF (reference sequence). V shed 5 bases, J shed 6 bases, and the junction held 8 bases outside the gene matches. The CDR3 region has the DNA TGTGCCACCAGCCCCCGGGACAGGGGGTCTAATGGCTACACCTTC. Protein sequence: CATSPRDRGSNGYTF.

On this clone: Other DNA sequences in the same sample also yield this CDR3. This chain joins TRBV5-1 and TRBJ2-7, with D possibly TRBD2 on 6 matching bases. V was clipped by 4 bases and J by 6 bases, with 20 bases between them. CDR1 is SGHRS and CDR2 is YFSETQ in the germline V gene. The CDR3 covers 15 residues. As DNA, the CDR3 is TGCGCCAGCAGCCTGGAAGGGGCGCGGGGACTCGAGCAGTACTTC. Its translation is CASSLEGARGLEQYF.

V and J are TRBV19 and TRBJ1-5; the D is unclear. Deletions cut 5 bases from V and 0 bases from J, with 11 bases between. The CDR3 runs to 15 residues. The germline V gene has CDR1 LNHDA and CDR2 SQIVND (reference sequence). The CDR3 loop is CASSPLIVSNQPQHF. The CDR3 DNA reads as TGTGCCAGTAGTCCCCTTATTGTTAGCAATCAGCCCCAGCATTTT.

The chain joins TRBV7-2 to TRBJ1-5; D is perhaps TRBD1 (6 bases). Germline CDR1 SGHTA, CDR2 FQGNSA. This CDR3 has 13 amino acids. The ends were cut back, 5 bases at V and 5 bases at J, with 10 bases in the middle. The CDR3: CASSQDRYQPQHF. DNA of the CDR3: TGTGCCAGCAGCCAAGACAGGTATCAGCCCCAGCATTTT.

V and J are TRBV6-5 and TRBJ2-5, with D possibly TRBD1 on 5 matching bases. The J call may be faulty, since TRBJ2-7 better matches the DNA end. From germline, CDR1 is MNHEY and CDR2 SVGAGI. The CDR3 length is 14 residues. The CDR3 is CASSYSSTVYEQYF. The CDR3 bases are TGTGCCAGCAGTTACTCTTCGACAGTCTACGAGCAGTACTTC.

This clone was counted between two and nine times. The chain uses TRBV27 and TRBJ2-2, with D possibly matching TRBD2 (6 bases). Germline CDR1 and CDR2: MNHEY and SMNVEV (reference sequence). The V and J ends lost 5 bases and 5 bases respectively, with 18 bases between them. The CDR3 is made up of 16 amino acids. CDR3 coding DNA: TGTGCCAGCAGTCCCGGACTCACTCGGGGGACCGGGGAGCTGTTTTTT. Translated: CASSPGLTRGTGELFF.

J is TRBJ2-1 and V is TRBV7-3; D is possibly TRBD2 (6 bases). Trimming left V 5 bases short and J 6 bases short, with 20 bases between. Germline-derived CDR1 and CDR2 are SGHTA and FQGTGA. The CDR3 totals 16 residues. DNA of the CDR3: TGTGCCAGCAGCGCCTTAGCTGGGGGGTATGTCAATGAGCAGTTCTTC. Encoded protein: CASSALAGGYVNEQFF.

The chain recombines TRBV7-8 with TRBJ2-5, with TRBD1 as a possible D gene (6 bases). The length of the CDR3 is 14 residues. V dropped 4 bases and J dropped 5 bases, with 14 bases sitting between them. CDR1 and CDR2 from the germline V gene are SGHVS and FQNEAQ. The CDR3 DNA reads TGTGCCAGCAGCTGGGGGCAGGGGTCGGAGACCCAGTACTTC. It codes for CASSWGQGSETQYF.

V usage is TRBV5-4 and J usage is TRBJ2-3, with 8 bases fitting TRBD1. Germline values: CDR1 SGHNT, CDR2 YYREEE (reference sequence). This CDR3 spans 18 amino acids. Unmatched junction bases numbered 12, after V lost 3 bases and J lost 0 bases. The DNA of the CDR3 is TGTGCCAGCAGCTCCCCGGGACAGGACTTCCCTAGCACAGATACGCAGTATTTT. Translation: CASSSPGQDFPSTDTQYF.

The chain has TRBV28 and TRBJ1-4; 9 bases agree with TRBD1. The CDR3 totals 15 residues. J was trimmed by 0 bases and V by 6 bases; bases with no gene match: 2. Germline V gives CDR1 MDHEN, CDR2 SYDVKM. The CDR3 region has the DNA TGTGCCAGCAGGACAGGGGGGGCAACTAATGAAAAACTGTTTTTT. It is translated as CASRTGGATNEKLFF.

The J gene is TRBJ1-1, the V gene TRBV6-5, with D maybe TRBD1 (5 bases). The CDR3 consists of 15 residues. Trimming pared 0 bases from V and 1 base from J, leaving 9 bases between. The germline gives CDR1 MNHEY, CDR2 SVGAGI. CDR3 loop: CASSYSMGGNTEAFF. The CDR3 coding sequence is TGTGCCAGCAGTTACTCGATGGGGGGGAACACTGAAGCTTTCTTT.

The chain links TRBV6-1 to TRBJ2-1; a weak D match, TRBD1 (5 bases). Deletions cut 6 bases from V and 4 bases from J, with 10 bases between. The V gene's germline CDR1 is MNHNS and CDR2 SASEGT. The CDR3 spans 13 residues. The CDR3 DNA is TGTGCCAGCAGCGCACAGGTGTACAATGAGCAGTTCTTC. It encodes CASSAQVYNEQFF.

The CDR3 here is CASSQGRTGKNEKLFF. CDR3 nucleotides: TGTGCCAGCAGTCAAGGCCGGACAGGGAAGAATGAAAAACTGTTTTTT. The J gene is TRBJ1-4, the V gene TRBV6-6, with 8 bases that match TRBD1. The germline gives CDR1 MNHNY, CDR2 SVGAGI (reference sequence). J was trimmed by 5 bases and V by 5 bases; bases with no gene match: 10. CDR3 length: 16 amino acids.

This clone was detected once. The chain links TRBV19 to TRBJ1-1; TRBD1 agrees at 10 bases. This CDR3 region has 17 residues. V was clipped by 3 bases and J by 4 bases; unmatched bases: 11. Germline V CDR1 and CDR2: LNHDA, SQIVND (reference sequence). CDR3 sequence (DNA): TGTGCCAGTAGTATCCGTCGGGACAGGGGAATTGGCACTGAAGCTTTCTTT. Protein product: CASSIRRDRGIGTEAFF.

The rearrangement uses TRBV5-4 and TRBJ2-1; 14 bases agree with TRBD2. J lost 4 bases, V lost 8 bases, and 14 bases had no gene match. Germline V lookup: CDR1 SGHNT, CDR2 YYREEE (reference sequence). The CDR3 is 18 amino acids. The CDR3 region has the DNA TGTGCCAGTTCGCCGGGACTAGCGGGAGTCGGGGGTTACAATGAGCAGTTCTTC. It is translated as CASSPGLAGVGGYNEQFF.

The V gene is TRBV5-3, the J gene TRBJ1-2; D may be TRBD1 (5 bases). TRBV5-3 is an ORF, and what it does is uncertain. The CDR3 covers 14 residues. V was trimmed by 2 bases and J by 7 bases, leaving 15 bases between them. The CDR3 nucleotides are TGTGCCAGAAGCTTTCCAGGAGGGGTTCTTGGCTACACCTTC. It yields the protein CARSFPGGVLGYTF.